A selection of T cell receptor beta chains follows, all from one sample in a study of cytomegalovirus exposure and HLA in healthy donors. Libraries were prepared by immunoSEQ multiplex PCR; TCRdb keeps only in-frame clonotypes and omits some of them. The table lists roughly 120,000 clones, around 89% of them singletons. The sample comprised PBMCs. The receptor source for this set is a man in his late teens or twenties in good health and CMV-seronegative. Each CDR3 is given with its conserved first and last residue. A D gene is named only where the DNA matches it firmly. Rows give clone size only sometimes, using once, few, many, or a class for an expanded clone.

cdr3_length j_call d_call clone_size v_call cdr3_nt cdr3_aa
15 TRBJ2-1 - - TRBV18 TGTGCCAGCTCACCACCTGAGGGCTCCTACAATGAGCAGTTCTTC CASSPPEGSYNEQFF
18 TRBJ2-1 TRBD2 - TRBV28 TGTGCCAGCAGTTTACTCCGCCGACTAGCGGGAGGGTACAATGAGCAGTTCTTC CASSLLRRLAGGYNEQFF
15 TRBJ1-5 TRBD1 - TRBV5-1 TGCGCCAGCAGCTTGGATCCAGGGGGCGGTCAGCCCCAGCATTTT CASSLDPGGGQPQHF
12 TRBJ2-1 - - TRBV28 TGTGCCAGCAGTCTCGGTTTCAATGAGCAGTTCTTC CASSLGFNEQFF
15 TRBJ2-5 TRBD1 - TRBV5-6 TGTGCCAGCAGCCCCGGACAGGCTATACAAGAGACCCAGTACTTC CASSPGQAIQETQYF
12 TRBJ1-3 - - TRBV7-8 TGTGCCAGCAGGAGCTCTGGAAACACCATATATTTT CASRSSGNTIYF
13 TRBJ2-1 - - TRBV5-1 TGCGCCAGCAGCTTGGCAGGGGTGCGTGAGCAGTTCTTC CASSLAGVREQFF
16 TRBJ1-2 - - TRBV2 TGTGCCAGCAGTGAAGATACGACAGGAACTAACTATGGCTACACCTTC CASSEDTTGTNYGYTF
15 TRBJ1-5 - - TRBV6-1 TGTGCCAGCAGTACTATCGCCAACAGCAATCAGCCCCAGCATTTT CASSTIANSNQPQHF
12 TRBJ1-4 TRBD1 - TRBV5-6 TGTGCCAGCGGATGGACAGGGGGAAAACTGTTTTTT CASGWTGGKLFF
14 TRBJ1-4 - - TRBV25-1 TGTGCCAGCAGTGAACGTCGGGAGGCTGAAAAACTGTTTTTT CASSERREAEKLFF
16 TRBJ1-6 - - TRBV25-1 TGTGCCAGCAGCCAACACCGGGGGGTAGGGGGTTCACCCCTCCACTTT CASSQHRGVGGSPLHF
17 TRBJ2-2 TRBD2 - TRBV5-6 TGTGCCAGCGGTCGAGTACTAGCGGGGTTGAACACCGGGGAGCTGTTTTTT CASGRVLAGLNTGELFF
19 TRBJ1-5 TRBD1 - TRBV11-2 TGTGCCAGCAGCTCCTTAGTAGGGGACAGGGGACCTAGCAATCAGCCCCAGCATTTT CASSSLVGDRGPSNQPQHF
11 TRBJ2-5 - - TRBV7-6 TGTGCCAGCAGCGCGGAGGAGACCCAGTACTTC CASSAEETQYF
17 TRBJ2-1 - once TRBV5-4 TGTGCCAGCAGCCCAACGGGGGGCGCAAGCTCCTACAATGAGCAGTTCTTC CASSPTGGASSYNEQFF
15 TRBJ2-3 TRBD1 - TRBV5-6 TGTGCCAGCAGCTCTGGGACAGGGAGGGCAGATACGCAGTATTTT CASSSGTGRADTQYF
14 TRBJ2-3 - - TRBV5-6 TGTGCCAGCAGCTTTCCGGGGAGCACAGATACGCAGTATTTT CASSFPGSTDTQYF
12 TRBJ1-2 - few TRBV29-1 TGCAGCGTTGATGAGTTGAACTATGGCTACACCTTC CSVDELNYGYTF
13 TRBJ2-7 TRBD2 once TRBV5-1 TGCGCCAGCACTCGGGACTACCAATACGAGCAGTACTTC CASTRDYQYEQYF
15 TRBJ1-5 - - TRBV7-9 TGTGCCAGCAGCTTGGGGCAGGGCGGTTTACAGCCCCAGCATTTT CASSLGQGGLQPQHF
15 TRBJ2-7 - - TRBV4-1 TGCGCCAGCAGCCAAGAGGGCTTGAGCTCCTACGAGCAGTACTTC CASSQEGLSSYEQYF
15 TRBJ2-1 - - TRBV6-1 TGTGCCAGCAGTGAACCCGACCTCAGGGGAAATGAGCAGTTCTTC CASSEPDLRGNEQFF
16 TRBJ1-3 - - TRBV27 TGTGCCAGCCGTGCAGGGTCTTTGTCGTCTGGAAACACCATATATTTT CASRAGSLSSGNTIYF
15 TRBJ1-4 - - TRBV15 TGTGCCACCAGCAGATTCGGACAGAAGAATGAAAAACTGTTTTTT CATSRFGQKNEKLFF
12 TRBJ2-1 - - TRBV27 TGTGCCAGCAGTTTCCAAGGGGATGAGCAGTTCTTC CASSFQGDEQFF
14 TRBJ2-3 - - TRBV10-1 TGCGCCAGCAGTGAGTCAGGGGGCACAGATACGCAGTATTTT CASSESGGTDTQYF
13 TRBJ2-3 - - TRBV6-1 TGTGCCAGCAGTCCTCGACAGGCAGATACGCAGTATTTT CASSPRQADTQYF
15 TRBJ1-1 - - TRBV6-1 TGTGCCAGCAGTGAAAGGGGGGGCCTGAACACTGAAGCTTTCTTT CASSERGGLNTEAFF
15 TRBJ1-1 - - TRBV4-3 TGCGCCAGCAGCCAAGATCAGCGCGGGAACACTGAAGCTTTCTTT CASSQDQRGNTEAFF
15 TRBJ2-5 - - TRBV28 TGTGCCAGCAGTTTTGTAGTCGGCAGGGCTGAGACCCAGTACTTC CASSFVVGRAETQYF
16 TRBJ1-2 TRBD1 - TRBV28 TGTGCCAGCAGTCCCGCAGACAGGGTAGTTTTCAATGGCTACACCTTC CASSPADRVVFNGYTF
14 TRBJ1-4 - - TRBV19 TGTGCCAGTAGTATAGGGCCAGGGGCTGAAAAACTGTTTTTT CASSIGPGAEKLFF
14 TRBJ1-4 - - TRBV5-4 TGTGCCAGCAGCTTGGGGCAGAGGAATGAAAAACTGTTTTTT CASSLGQRNEKLFF
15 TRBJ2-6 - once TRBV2 TGTGCCAGCAGAATCTTTGTGTCTGGGGCCAACGTCCTGACTTTC CASRIFVSGANVLTF
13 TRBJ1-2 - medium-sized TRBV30 TGTGCCTGGAGTGTACAGGCTAACTATGGCTACACCTTC CAWSVQANYGYTF
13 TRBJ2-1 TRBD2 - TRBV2 TGTGCCAGGACCCGGCCGCAGCGGGGTGAGCAGTTCTTC CARTRPQRGEQFF
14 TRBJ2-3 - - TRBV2 TGTGCCAGCAGTGAATTGGAGTACACAGATACGCAGTATTTT CASSELEYTDTQYF
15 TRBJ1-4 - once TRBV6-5 TGTGCCAGCAGTGCGTTAGGAGGTTATAATGAAAAACTGTTTTTT CASSALGGYNEKLFF
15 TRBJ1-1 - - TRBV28 TGTGCCAGTCAAAGGCTAGGGGGTCGGAACACTGAAGCTTTCTTT CASQRLGGRNTEAFF
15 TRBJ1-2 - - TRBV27 TGTGCCAGCAGTGCCCAAGGGGTGTCTAACTATGGCTACACCTTC CASSAQGVSNYGYTF
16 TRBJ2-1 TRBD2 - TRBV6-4 TGTGCCAGCAGAGTATCCGGGACTAGCACCGATAATGAGCAGTTCTTC CASRVSGTSTDNEQFF
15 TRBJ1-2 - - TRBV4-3 TGCGCCAGCAGCCAAGAGGAGGTCGCAGGCTATGGCTACACCTTC CASSQEEVAGYGYTF
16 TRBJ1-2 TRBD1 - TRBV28 TGTGCCAGCAGTTTCCGTAGGGCAGGGGGTAACTATGGCTACACCTTC CASSFRRAGGNYGYTF
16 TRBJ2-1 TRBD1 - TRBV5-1 TGCGCCAGCAGCATACGCCGGGACAGGGGGTACAATGAGCAGTTCTTC CASSIRRDRGYNEQFF
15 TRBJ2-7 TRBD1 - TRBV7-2 TGTGCCAGCAGCTTGGGACAGGGTATAATCTACGAGCAGTACTTC CASSLGQGIIYEQYF
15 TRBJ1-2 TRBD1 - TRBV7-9 TGTGCCAGCAGCGGGAGGGACAGGGGGAACTATGGCTACACCTTC CASSGRDRGNYGYTF
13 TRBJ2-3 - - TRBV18 TGTGCCAGCTCACCACCTATCCCAGATACGCAGTATTTT CASSPPIPDTQYF
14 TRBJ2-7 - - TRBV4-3 TGCGCCAGCAGCCAAGGGTCAGGAACCTACGAGCAGTACTTC CASSQGSGTYEQYF
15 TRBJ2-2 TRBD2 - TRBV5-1 TGCGCCAGCAGCCGGGGGGTCGGTAACACCGGGGAGCTGTTTTTT CASSRGVGNTGELFF
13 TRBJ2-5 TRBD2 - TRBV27 TGTGCCAGCAGCTCACACGGGGGGGGGACCCAGTACTTC CASSSHGGGTQYF
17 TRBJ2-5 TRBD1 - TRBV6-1 TGTGCCAGCAGTGAAGCGAAATACGTTACAGGGGAAGAGACCCAGTACTTC CASSEAKYVTGEETQYF
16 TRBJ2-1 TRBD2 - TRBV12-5 TGTGCTAGTGGTTTGGTACTAGCGGGAAGTATATATGAGCAGTTCTTC CASGLVLAGSIYEQFF
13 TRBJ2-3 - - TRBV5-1 TGCGCCAGCAACTGGGACACTCGAGATACGCAGTATTTT CASNWDTRDTQYF